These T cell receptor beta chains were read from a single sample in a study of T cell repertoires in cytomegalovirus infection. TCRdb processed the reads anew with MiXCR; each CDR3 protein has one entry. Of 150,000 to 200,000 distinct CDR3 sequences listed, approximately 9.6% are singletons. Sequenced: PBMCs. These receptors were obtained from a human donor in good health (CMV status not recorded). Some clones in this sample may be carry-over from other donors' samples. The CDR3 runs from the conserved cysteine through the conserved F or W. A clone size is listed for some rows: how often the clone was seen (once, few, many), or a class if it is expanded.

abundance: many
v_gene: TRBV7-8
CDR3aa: CASSSLDSYEQYF

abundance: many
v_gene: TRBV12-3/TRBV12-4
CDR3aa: CASSFGTGGTGYTF

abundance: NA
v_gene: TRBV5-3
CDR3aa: CASSWDRFSYEQYF

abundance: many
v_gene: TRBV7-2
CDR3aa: CASSRRVPPQNIQYF

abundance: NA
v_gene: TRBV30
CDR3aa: CAWKQGTYEQYF

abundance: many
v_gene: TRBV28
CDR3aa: CASTPIRDRGLETQYF

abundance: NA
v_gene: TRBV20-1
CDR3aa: CSAQEPGVGQQETQYF

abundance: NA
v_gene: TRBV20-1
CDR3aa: CSAPTDSGYGYTF

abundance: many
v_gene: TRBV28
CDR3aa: CASSLLEREAFF

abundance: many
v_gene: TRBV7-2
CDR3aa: CASSLGDRGALGEAFF

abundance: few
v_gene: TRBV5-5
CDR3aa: CASSPNPGVDTGELFF

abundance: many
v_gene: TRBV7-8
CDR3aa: CASSFGGPRGRARTYEQYF

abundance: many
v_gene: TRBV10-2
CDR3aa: CASTATNTGELFF

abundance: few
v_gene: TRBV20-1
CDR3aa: CSGLAGITDTQYF

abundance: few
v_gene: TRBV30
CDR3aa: CAWSRGQGTNEQYF

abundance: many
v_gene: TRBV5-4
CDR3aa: CASSWNRGTQYF

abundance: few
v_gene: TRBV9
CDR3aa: CASSALNSGAKETQYF

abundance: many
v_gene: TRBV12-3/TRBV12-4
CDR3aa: CASSWSSYNEQFF

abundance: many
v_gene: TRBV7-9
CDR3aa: CASSGDSSNQPQHF

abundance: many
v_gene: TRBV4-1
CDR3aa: CASSQGGSPYNEQFF

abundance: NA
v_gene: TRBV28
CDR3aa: CASAGGTGVGKLFF

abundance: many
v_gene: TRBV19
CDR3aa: CASDPGSDTEAFF

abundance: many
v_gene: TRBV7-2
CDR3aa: CASSPEGRIWETQYF

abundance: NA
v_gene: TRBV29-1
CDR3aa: CSVDAGVYGYTF

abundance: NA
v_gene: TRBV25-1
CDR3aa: CASVGATRQYF

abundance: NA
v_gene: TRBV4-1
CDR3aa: CASSQDWAGGQGTQYF

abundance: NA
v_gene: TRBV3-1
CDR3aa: CASSPASGQGPEKLFF

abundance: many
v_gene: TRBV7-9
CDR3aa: CASSLAGGADNEQFF

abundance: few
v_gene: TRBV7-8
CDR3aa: CASSARQGRQPQHF

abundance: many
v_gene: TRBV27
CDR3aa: CASSSGTGGYEQYF

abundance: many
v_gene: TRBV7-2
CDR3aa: CASSLEASGGFGELFF

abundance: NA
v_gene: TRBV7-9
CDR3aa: CASSDLGGRGDEQFF

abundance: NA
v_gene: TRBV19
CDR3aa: CASSMDRLPTEAFF

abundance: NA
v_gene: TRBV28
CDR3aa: CASSLPQGAKGNTIYF

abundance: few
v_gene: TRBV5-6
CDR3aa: CASSLGLGSNQPQHF

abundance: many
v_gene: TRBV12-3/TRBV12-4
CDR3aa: CASSLRRDFYEQYF

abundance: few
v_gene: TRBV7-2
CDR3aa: CASSLEDGAVYEQYF

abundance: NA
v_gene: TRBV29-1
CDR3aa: CSVGQAPSGANVLTF

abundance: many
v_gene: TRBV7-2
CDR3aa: CASSSTSGRPLKETQYF

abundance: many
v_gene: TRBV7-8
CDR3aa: CASSPREEYF

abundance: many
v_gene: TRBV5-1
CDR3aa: CASSLGGLGGTTEAFF

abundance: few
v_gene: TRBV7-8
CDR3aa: CASSLGGVGSDTEAFF

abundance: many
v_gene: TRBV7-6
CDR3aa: CASSLETTGTNYNEQFF

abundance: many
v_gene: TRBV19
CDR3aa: CASSAGGTLNQPQHF

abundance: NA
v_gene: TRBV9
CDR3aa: CASRRTPASGLTGELFF

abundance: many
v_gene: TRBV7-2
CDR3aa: CASSRDRGVNEQFF